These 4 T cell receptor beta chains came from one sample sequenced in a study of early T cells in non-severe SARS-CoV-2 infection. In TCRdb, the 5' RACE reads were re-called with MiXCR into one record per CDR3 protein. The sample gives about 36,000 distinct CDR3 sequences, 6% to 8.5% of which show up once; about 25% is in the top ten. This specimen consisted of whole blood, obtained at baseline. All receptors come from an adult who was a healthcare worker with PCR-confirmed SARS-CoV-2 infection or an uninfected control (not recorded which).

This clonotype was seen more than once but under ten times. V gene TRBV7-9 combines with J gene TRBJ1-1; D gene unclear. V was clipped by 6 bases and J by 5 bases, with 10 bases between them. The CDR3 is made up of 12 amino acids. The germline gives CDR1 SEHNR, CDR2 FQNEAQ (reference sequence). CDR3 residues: CASSRSGTEAFF. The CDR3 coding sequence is TGTGCCAGCAGTCGCAGTGGGACTGAAGCTTTCTTT.

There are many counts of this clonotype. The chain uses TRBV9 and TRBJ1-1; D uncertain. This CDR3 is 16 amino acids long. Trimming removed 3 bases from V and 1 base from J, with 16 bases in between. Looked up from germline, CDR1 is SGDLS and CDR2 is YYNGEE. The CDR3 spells CASSAIDGFGNTEAFF. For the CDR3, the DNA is TGTGCCAGCAGCGCTATCGACGGGTTCGGGAACACTGAAGCTTTCTTT.

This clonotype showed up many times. The CDR3 sequence is CASSLEQGAYNEQFF. The CDR3 DNA follows: TGTGCCAGCAGCTTAGAACAGGGGGCCTACAATGAGCAGTTCTTC. The chain carries TRBV7-3 and TRBJ2-1, with 8 bases identical to TRBD1. The CDR3 sequence is 15 residues long. From germline, CDR1 is SGHTA and CDR2 FQGTGA. The J segment lost 2 bases and the V segment lost 2 bases, leaving 2 bases of the junction unmatched.

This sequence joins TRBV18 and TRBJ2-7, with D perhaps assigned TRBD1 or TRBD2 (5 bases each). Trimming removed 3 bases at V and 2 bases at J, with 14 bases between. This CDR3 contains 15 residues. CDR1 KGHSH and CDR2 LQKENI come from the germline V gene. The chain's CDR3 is CASSPRGEVTYEQYF. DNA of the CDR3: TGTGCCAGCTCACCTAGGGGAGAGGTAACCTACGAGCAGTACTTC.